This T cell receptor (beta chain) comes out of a study of beta chain features in type 1 diabetes. Whole-study findings and limits: Researchers report that Type 1 diabetes patients had moderately but significantly shorter TCRB CDR3s across all four CD4+ subsets.

The germline CDR1 and CDR2 sequences are SGDLS and YYNGEE. This CDR3 comprises 15 residues. J gave up 4 bases and V 0 bases, and 2 bases lay outside the gene matches. The investigators reverse transcribed all of the isolated RNA, so they sequenced expressed TCRB transcripts. Profiled with immunoSEQ multiplex PCR; TCRdb holds only in-frame clones, not every one. Of 300,000 to 450,000 clones listed, roughly an eighth are singletons. This clone has a handful of counts. The target antigen is unknown. The chain uses TRBV9 and TRBJ1-1, with 11 nucleotides matching TRBD1. The sequenced sample was naive CD4+ T cells from blood. This clonotype was sampled from a young woman with type 1 diabetes. The chain's CDR3 is CASSVGGTGGTEAFF. The CDR3 DNA sequence: TGTGCCAGCAGCGTAGGAGGGACAGGGGGCACTGAAGCTTTCTTT.